The clone carrying this TCR beta chain came up a few times. Its antigen is not known. TCRdb recomputed calls from the 5' RACE reads with MiXCR, one row per CDR3 protein. Here the sample spans about 220,000 distinct CDR3 sequences, approximately 20% being singletons. The source of the sample is a study of CD8 T cells in ankylosing spondylitis. The CDR3 loop spans 14 amino acids. Germline lookup yields CDR1 SQVTM and CDR2 ANQGSEA. V lost 4 bases and J 8 bases, leaving 18 bases between the germline ends. Findings and caveats of the study: Ankylosing spondylitis blood seemed to carry a telltale TCR beta motif made of about 8 highly homologous variants.

This rearrangement joins TRBV29-1 to TRBJ2-1; perhaps TRBD1 as D (5 bases). The TCR originated in a male donor with ankylosing spondylitis. Sequencing was carried out using blood, either unsorted or a sorted T cell fraction (not recorded which). CDR3 region: CSVGLGPVGDEQFF. The CDR3 nucleotides are TGCAGCGTTGGATTGGGGCCGGTTGGGGATGAGCAGTTCTTC.